The present T cell receptor beta chain was sequenced within a study of blood T cell repertoires in COVID-19 (dated by TCRdb to 2020 to 2021). For the wider study: The collaborator samples originated in the United States, Italy and Spain and spanned the acute and convalescent phases of COVID-19. The repertoires were released in a freely available public database intended as a resource for research on the immune response to SARS-CoV-2. The prospective study material was composed of cDNA or gDNA derived from T cells, B-cell-depleted T cells, or PBMCs. The dataset comprised deeply sampled blood TCRbeta repertoires from subjects exposed to, actively infected with, or recovered from COVID-19. Nearly every sample came with metadata listing a de-identified subject ID, COVID-19 status, age in years and sex. HLA class I and class II types, where available, came from metadata supplied by the sample provider rather than from assay-based typing. The samples were drawn from the first 160 participants of the ongoing ImmuneRACE study and from 950 to 1,500 subjects provided by 6 global collaborators. What the research found in general, with its limitations: The quantity of clinical and demographic metadata differed by source and by participant and was supplied without curation.

This clone was observed a few times. The antigen this receptor binds is unknown. No base quality values were provided; no much bigger clone lies one nucleotide off. CDR1 and CDR2 were assigned from the germline V gene (reference sequence) as PRHDT and FYEKMQ. Measured from the cysteine to the phenylalanine, the CDR3 is 16 residues long. Only CDR3 DNA is held: 48 bases, read in frame from base 1. At the junction V is shortened by 4 bases and J by 6 bases; bases outside the gene matches: 11. TCRbeta CDR3 regions were amplified from genomic DNA by means of the immunoSEQ Assay, a bias-controlled multiplex PCR. In the original analysis: Nucleated cell counts per sample were estimated from amplification of reference gene primers within the assay. To quantify the absolute abundance of each unique TCRbeta CDR3 rearrangement, sequence reads were collapsed and filtered. Productive Simpson clonality was computed per sample as the square root of Simpson's diversity index over productive rearrangements. Not all clones reach the TCRdb copy of this immuneACCESS table, which keeps in-frame sequences only. Checked studies attribute under half of the gap to unresolved V genes and leave the rest unexplained. That table gives V, J and clone size, and the DNA gave D and trimming. For this sample the table gives around 92,000 clones, of which about 91% were detected only once. The ten largest clones represent approximately 5.5% of the sample.

Each collaborating institution followed its own protocols to collect whole blood in K2EDTA tubes. Collaborator samples were shipped for TCRbeta analysis as frozen whole blood, isolated PBMCs, or DNA extracted from either sample type. Sample: peripheral blood. The rearrangement combines TRBV13 with TRBJ1-4, with 7 bases aligning to TRBD1. The clonotype comes from an elderly woman with active COVID-19. The nucleotides read TGTGCCAGCAGCTCCCTGAGCGAGACAGGGTATGAAAAACTGTTTTTT. Translated, this gives CASSSLSETGYEKLFF. Beyond the CDR3, the reference TRBV13 and TRBJ1-4 genes provide the residues; the full variable domain reads: AAGVIQSPRHLIKEKRETATLKCYPIPRHDTVYWYQQGPGQDPQFLISFYEKMQSDKGSIPDRFSAQQFSDYHSELNMSSLELGDSALYFCASSSLSETGYEKLFFGSGTQLSVL.